This entry lists 3 T cell receptor beta chains sequenced from one sample in a study of shared T cell receptors in the human thymus. This table comes from immunoSEQ multiplex PCR, and its TCRdb copy is limited to in-frame clones, with some not included. The repertoire has under 700,000 clones, 75% to 85% of them found once; the top ten carry more than 0.01%. In addition, the sample was reused for a study of human thymus T cells.

The sequencing input was thymocytes. The receptor source for this set is a boy younger than two with a congenital heart defect.

This chain connects TRBV19 to TRBJ2-5, with D unresolved. The CDR3 length is 14 residues. Between the trimmed V and J ends, which lost 3 bases and 1 base, there was a span of 9 bases. The germline gives CDR1 LNHDA, CDR2 SQIVND (reference sequence). The CDR3 sequence: CASSIDTAQETQYF. In nucleotides, the CDR3 is TGTGCCAGTAGTATTGATACAGCCCAAGAGACCCAGTACTTC.

The V gene is TRBV4-2, the J gene TRBJ2-5, with TRBD2 as a possible D gene (5 bases). V lost 0 bases to trimming and J lost 1 base, with 15 bases between them. Germline CDR1 LGHNA, CDR2 YNFKEQ. This CDR3 has 17 amino acids. CDR3 sequence: CASSQELEGGSQETQYF. DNA of the CDR3: TGTGCCAGCAGCCAAGAACTTGAGGGTGGCAGCCAAGAGACCCAGTACTTC.

The rearrangement links TRBV7-6 to TRBJ2-3, with TRBD2 matching over 15 bases. Germline V lookup: CDR1 SGHVS, CDR2 FNYEAQ. This CDR3 is built from 18 residues. J was trimmed by 4 bases and V by 5 bases; bases with no gene match: 10. This chain's CDR3 is CASSQGTSGRTTSDTQYF. The CDR3 DNA is TGTGCCAGCAGCCAGGGGACTAGCGGGAGGACGACATCAGATACGCAGTATTTT.